These 14 T cell receptor beta chains originate from one sample sequenced in a study of response to subunit inactivated influenza vaccine. TCRdb re-derived calls from the RT-PCR reads in MiXCR, one entry per CDR3 protein. Among just under 550,000 distinct CDR3 sequences listed, roughly a quarter were seen once. These same records also appear under a second study, on T cells expressing NK-cell markers. That work states: TCR beta cDNA was generated via 5'RACE template switching incorporating UMIs.

The source was CD4+ T cells sorted from PBMCs, collected approximately 13 days after vaccination. These receptors were taken from a man aged 50-59 years who received an inactivated influenza vaccine.

The chain employs TRBV20-1 and TRBJ2-5, with no clear D. The CDR3 totals 14 residues. Germline-derived CDR1 and CDR2 are DFQATT and SNEGSKA (reference sequence). Trimming cost V 3 bases and J 0 bases, with 11 bases left between them. CDR3 residues: CSARSTLDQETQYF. For the CDR3, the DNA is TGCAGTGCTAGGTCTACCCTCGACCAAGAGACCCAGTACTTC.

This clonotype turned up a few times. V and J are TRBV6-2 or TRBV6-3 and TRBJ1-2; D is ambiguous. V shed 0 bases and J shed 7 bases, with 12 bases lying between them. The CDR3 runs 14 residues. Germline V gene data show CDR1 as MNHEY and CDR2 as SVGEGT. As DNA, the CDR3 is TGTGCCAGCAGTTACTCGGCCAGTTCCTGTGGCTACACCTTC. Translating gives CASSYSASSCGYTF.

V usage is TRBV5-1 and J usage is TRBJ2-5; tentatively, D is TRBD2 (6 bases). The germline gives CDR1 SGHRS, CDR2 YFSETQ. This CDR3 region has 16 residues. Trimming left V 0 bases short and J 0 bases short, with 12 bases between. The DNA for the CDR3 is TGCGCCAGCAGCTTGGGTCGGCGGGGCCACCAAGAGACCCAGTACTTC. Protein: CASSLGRRGHQETQYF.

This clonotype has just a few counts. J is TRBJ2-3 and V is TRBV7-8; 9 positions agree with TRBD1. The CDR3 runs 15 residues. Germline V lookup: CDR1 SGHVS, CDR2 FQNEAQ. V lost 4 bases to trimming and J lost 6 bases; unmatched junction nucleotides: 8. The CDR3 DNA sequence: TGTGCCAGCAGCTCGCTCGGGACAGGGTTGGATACGCAGTATTTT. Protein product: CASSSLGTGLDTQYF.

The chain couples TRBV15 to TRBJ2-3, with a possible D match to TRBD2 (5 bases). Germline V lookup: CDR1 LNHNV, CDR2 YYDKDF (reference sequence). CDR3 length: 14 amino acids. Trimming left V 8 bases short and J 0 bases short, with 12 bases between. The CDR3: CATGSPGSTDTQYF. The CDR3 nucleotides read TGTGCCACCGGGAGCCCGGGGAGCACAGATACGCAGTATTTT.

J is TRBJ2-5 and V is TRBV4-2, with D tentatively TRBD1 (6 bases). The germline CDR1 and CDR2 sequences are LGHNA and YNFKEQ. The CDR3 totals 15 residues. Trimming left V 0 bases short and J 3 bases short, with 11 bases between. CDR3 protein: CASSQEKTGKETQYF. The CDR3 DNA follows: TGTGCCAGCAGCCAAGAGAAGACAGGAAAAGAGACCCAGTACTTC.

Note on this clonotype: Sequence at one end of the junction differs from germline and may be a read error. The chain has TRBV20-1 and TRBJ1-5; tentatively, D is TRBD1 (6 bases). The length of the CDR3 is 14 residues. From germline, CDR1 is DFQATT and CDR2 SNEGSKA (reference sequence). CDR3 residues: CNATGNDRNQPQHF. In nucleotides, the CDR3 is TGCAATGCTACAGGGAACGATCGTAATCAGCCCCAGCATTTT.

This clonotype has only a few counts. The gene calls are TRBV4-1 and TRBJ2-7; a weak D match, TRBD1 (5 bases). Germline CDR1 and CDR2: MGHRA and YSYEKL. V gave up 4 bases and J gave up 6 bases, with 22 bases separating them. This CDR3 region has 16 residues. CDR3 amino acids: CASSLSGRADRTEQYF. For the CDR3, the DNA is TGCGCCAGCAGCCTGTCGGGCAGGGCCGATCGTACCGAGCAGTACTTC.

V is TRBV18 and J is TRBJ2-3; D not certain. The CDR3 has 11 amino acids. CDR1 is KGHSH, CDR2 LQKENI, per germline. Trimming cost V 8 bases and J 3 bases, with 6 bases left between them. This CDR3 reads CASTPTDTQYF. CDR3 nucleotide sequence: TGTGCCAGCACCCCTACAGATACGCAGTATTTT.

This CDR3 is CSARQGLRNQPQHF. CDR3 bases: TGCAGTGCGCGACAGGGTTTGCGCAATCAGCCCCAGCATTTT. The V gene is TRBV20-1, the J gene TRBJ1-5; 7 positions agree with TRBD1. Germline V CDR1 and CDR2: DFQATT, SNEGSKA (reference sequence). V lost 6 bases, J lost 2 bases, and 7 bases stayed unmatched. The CDR3 length is 14 residues.

The V and J genes are TRBV6-1 and TRBJ2-2, with D hard to call. Trimming cost V 6 bases and J 6 bases, with 5 bases left between them. The CDR3 spans 11 residues. Germline loops: CDR1 MNHNS, CDR2 SASEGT. CDR3 in DNA: TGTGCCAGCAGGGAACCCGGGGAGCTGTTTTTT. Its translation is CASREPGELFF.

This clonotype was detected ten times or more. The chain employs TRBV7-6 and TRBJ2-1, with D possibly being TRBD1 (6 bases). Per germline, CDR1 SGHVS and CDR2 FNYEAQ. The CDR3 covers 14 residues. V lost 1 base to trimming and J lost 8 bases, with 12 bases between them. CDR3 DNA: TGTGCCAGCAGCTTAGATCCAGGGGTAGATGAGCAGTTCTTC. Its protein product is CASSLDPGVDEQFF.

The rearrangement joins TRBV10-3 to TRBJ2-4; 13 bases map to TRBD2. With V trimmed by 2 bases and J by 3 bases, 4 bases remained unmatched. CDR1 is ENHRY, CDR2 SYGVKD, per germline. The CDR3 covers 17 residues. The DNA for the CDR3 is TGTGCCATCAGTGAGACTAGCGGGGGGGCCGGCAAAAACATTCAGTACTTC. Encoded protein: CAISETSGGAGKNIQYF.

The gene calls are TRBV5-6 and TRBJ2-2; no firm D call. V was shortened by 3 bases and J by 8 bases, with 8 bases between the two germline ends. CDR3 length: 12 amino acids. Per germline, CDR1 SGHDT and CDR2 YYEEEE. The CDR3 is CASSWRPGELFF. In nucleotides, the CDR3 is TGTGCCAGCAGCTGGCGGCCGGGGGAGCTGTTTTTT.